Shown below are 7 T cell receptor beta chains from a single sample sequenced in a study of beta chain features in type 1 diabetes. The entirety of the isolated RNA underwent reverse transcription, so expressed TCRB transcripts were sequenced. Produced via immunoSEQ multiplex PCR; TCRdb's table is partial and in-frame only. This table holds about 210,000 clones, approximately 11% found once. Sequencing used central memory CD4+ T cells from blood. Receptor source: a man aged 18 to 29 in good health.

This chain uses TRBV7-2 with TRBJ2-1; TRBD1 matches at 9 bases. This CDR3 region has 13 residues. The J segment lost 10 bases and the V segment lost 3 bases, leaving 4 bases of the junction unmatched. Per the germline V gene, CDR1 is SGHTA and CDR2 is FQGNSA. In DNA form, the CDR3 reads TGTGCCAGCAGCTTCCACAGGGGGCGAGAGCAGTTCTTC. Its protein is CASSFHRGREQFF.

This clone has a count of ten or more. Written as DNA, the CDR3 is TGTGCCAGCAGTTCGATCAGTTTACCATTCGGGACTAGCGATAGCACAGATACGCAGTATTTT. It yields the protein CASSSISLPFGTSDSTDTQYF. The V call is TRBV28, the J call TRBJ2-3; 10 positions agree with TRBD2. From germline, CDR1 is MDHEN and CDR2 SYDVKM. The length of the CDR3 is 21 residues. Unmatched junction bases numbered 19, after V lost 4 bases and J lost 0 bases.

The chain combines TRBV28 with TRBJ2-2, with D perhaps TRBD1 (5 bases). With 5 bases removed from V and 4 bases from J, the gap between germline ends came to 14 bases. In germline, CDR1 is MDHEN, CDR2 SYDVKM. The CDR3 extends over 15 amino acids. The CDR3 is CASSPRAQGTGELFF. CDR3 nucleotide sequence: TGTGCCAGCAGTCCCCGGGCCCAGGGCACCGGGGAGCTGTTTTTT.

In the case of this clone: This likely stems from a read error, as it lies one base from a far larger clone. The rearrangement joins TRBV29-1 to TRBJ1-1, with D unresolved. Between the trimmed V and J ends, which lost 6 bases and 1 base, there was a span of 6 bases. Germline lookup yields CDR1 SQVTM and CDR2 ANQGSEA. The CDR3 is 11 residues long. CDR3 residues: CSVGKNTEAFF. DNA of the CDR3: TGCAGCGTAGGGAAGAACACTGAAGCTTTCTTT.

This chain links TRBV6-5 with TRBJ1-2; possibly TRBD1 for D (5 bases). Germline V gene sequence: CDR1 MNHEY, CDR2 SVGAGI. V gave up 6 bases and J gave up 4 bases, with 18 bases separating them. The CDR3 sequence is 15 residues long. CDR3 nucleotide sequence: TGTGCCAGCAGCCAAGATCGGGGACGGACCTATGGCTACACCTTC. It codes for CASSQDRGRTYGYTF.

This chain connects TRBV18 to TRBJ2-5; 8 bases map to TRBD2. Unmatched junction bases numbered 8, after V lost 5 bases and J lost 0 bases. Germline V gene data show CDR1 as KGHSH and CDR2 as LQKENI. The CDR3 spans 16 residues. CDR3 in amino acids: CASSNRLATYQETQYF. CDR3 coding DNA: TGTGCCAGCTCAAATAGACTAGCGACGTACCAAGAGACCCAGTACTTC.

This clone was picked up a small number of times. This rearrangement joins TRBV28 to TRBJ1-2; D is undetermined. The germline V gene encodes CDR1 MDHEN and CDR2 SYDVKM. V was clipped by 5 bases and J by 5 bases, with 12 bases between them. This CDR3 has 13 residues. The CDR3 nucleotides read TGTGCCAGCAGTCTTCCGACGGAGTATGGCTACACCTTC. It encodes CASSLPTEYGYTF.